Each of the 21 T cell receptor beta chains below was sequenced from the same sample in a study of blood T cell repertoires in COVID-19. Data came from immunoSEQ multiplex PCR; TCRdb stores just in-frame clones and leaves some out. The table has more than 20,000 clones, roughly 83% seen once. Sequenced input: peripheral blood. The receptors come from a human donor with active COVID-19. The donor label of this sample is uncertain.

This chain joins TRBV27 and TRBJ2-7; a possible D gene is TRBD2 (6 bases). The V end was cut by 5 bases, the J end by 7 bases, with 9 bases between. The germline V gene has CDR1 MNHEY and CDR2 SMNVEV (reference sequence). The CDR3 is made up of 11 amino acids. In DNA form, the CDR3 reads TGTGCCAGCAGTCGACGGGGGGAGCAGTACTTC. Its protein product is CASSRRGEQYF.

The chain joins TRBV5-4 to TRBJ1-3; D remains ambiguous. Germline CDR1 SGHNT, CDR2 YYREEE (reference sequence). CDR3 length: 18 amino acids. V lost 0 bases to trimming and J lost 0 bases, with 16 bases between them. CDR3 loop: CASSLVPQIKFSGNTIYF. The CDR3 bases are TGTGCCAGCAGCTTGGTTCCCCAGATAAAATTCTCTGGAAACACCATATATTTT.

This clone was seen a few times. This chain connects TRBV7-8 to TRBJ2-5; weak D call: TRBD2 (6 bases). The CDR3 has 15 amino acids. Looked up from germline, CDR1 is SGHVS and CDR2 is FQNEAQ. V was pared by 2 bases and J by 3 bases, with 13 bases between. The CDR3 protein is CASSLIADLKETQYF. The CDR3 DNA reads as TGTGCCAGCAGCTTAATAGCGGACCTTAAAGAGACCCAGTACTTC.

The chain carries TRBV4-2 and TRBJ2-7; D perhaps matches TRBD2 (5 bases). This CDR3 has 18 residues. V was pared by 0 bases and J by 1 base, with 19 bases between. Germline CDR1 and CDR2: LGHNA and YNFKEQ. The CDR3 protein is CASSQDRGNVHRSYEQYF. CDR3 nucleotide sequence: TGTGCCAGCAGCCAAGATCGAGGGAACGTACATAGATCCTACGAGCAGTACTTC.

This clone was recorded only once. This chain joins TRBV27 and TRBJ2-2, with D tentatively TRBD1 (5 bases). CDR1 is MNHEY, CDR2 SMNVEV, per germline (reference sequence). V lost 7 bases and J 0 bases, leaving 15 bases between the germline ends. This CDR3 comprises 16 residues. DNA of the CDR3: TGTGCCAGCACCCTAACAGGTTACGCGAACACCGGGGAGCTGTTTTTT. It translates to CASTLTGYANTGELFF.

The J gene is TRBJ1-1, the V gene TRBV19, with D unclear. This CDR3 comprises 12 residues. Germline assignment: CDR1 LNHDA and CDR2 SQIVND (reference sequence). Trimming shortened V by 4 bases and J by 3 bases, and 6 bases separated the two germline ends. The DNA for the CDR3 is TGTGCCAGTAGTAGAGGCTACACTGAAGCTTTCTTT. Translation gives CASSRGYTEAFF.

CDR3 in amino acids: CASSQDGAGAKNIQYF. The DNA of the CDR3 is TGTGCCAGCAGCCAAGATGGCGCGGGAGCCAAAAACATTCAGTACTTC. The chain joins TRBV4-2 to TRBJ2-4; D might be TRBD2 (5 bases). Germline V gene sequence: CDR1 LGHNA, CDR2 YNFKEQ. V was clipped by 0 bases and J by 0 bases, with 9 bases between them. The CDR3 loop spans 16 amino acids.

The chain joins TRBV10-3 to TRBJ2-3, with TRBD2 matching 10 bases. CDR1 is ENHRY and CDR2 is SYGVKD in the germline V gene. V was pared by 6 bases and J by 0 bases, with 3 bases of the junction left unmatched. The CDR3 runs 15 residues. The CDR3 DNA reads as TGTGCCATCAGCCCGACTAGCGGGAGCACAGATACGCAGTATTTT. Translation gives CAISPTSGSTDTQYF.

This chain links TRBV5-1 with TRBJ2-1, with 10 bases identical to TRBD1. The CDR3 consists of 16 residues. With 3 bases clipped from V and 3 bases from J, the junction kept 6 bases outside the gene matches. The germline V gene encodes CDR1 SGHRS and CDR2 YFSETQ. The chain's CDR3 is CASSSQGTGVYNEQFF. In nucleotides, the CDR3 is TGCGCCAGCAGCTCCCAAGGGACAGGGGTCTACAATGAGCAGTTCTTC.

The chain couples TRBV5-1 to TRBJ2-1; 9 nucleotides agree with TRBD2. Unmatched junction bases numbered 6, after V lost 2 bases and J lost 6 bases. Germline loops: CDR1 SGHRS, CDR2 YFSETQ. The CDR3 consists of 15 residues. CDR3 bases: TGCGCCAGCAGCTTTGTGGCGGGGGGGGGCAATGAGCAGTTCTTC. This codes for CASSFVAGGGNEQFF.

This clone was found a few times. This chain's CDR3 is CASSSQGAYEQYF. Written as DNA, the CDR3 is TGTGCCAGCAGTTCCCAGGGGGCCTACGAGCAGTACTTC. The chain couples TRBV6-6 to TRBJ2-7, with 7 bases identical to TRBD1. V dropped 4 bases and J dropped 2; count of bases not matched to a gene: 2. This CDR3 contains 13 residues. In germline, CDR1 is MNHNY, CDR2 SVGAGI (reference sequence).

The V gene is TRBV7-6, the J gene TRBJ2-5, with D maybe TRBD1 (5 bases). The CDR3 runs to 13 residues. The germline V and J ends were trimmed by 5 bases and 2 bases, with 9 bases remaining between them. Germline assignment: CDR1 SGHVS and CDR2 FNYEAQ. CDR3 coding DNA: TGTGCCAGCAGCCTCAGACAGCAAGAGACCCAGTACTTC. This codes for CASSLRQQETQYF. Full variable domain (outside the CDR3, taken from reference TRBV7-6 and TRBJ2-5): GAGVSQSPRYKVTKRGQDVALRCDPISGHVSLYWYRQALGQGPEFLTYFNYEAQQDKSGLPNDRFSAERPEGSISTLTIQRTEQRDSAMYRCASSLRQQETQYFGPGTRLLVL.

The DNA for the CDR3 is TGTGCCAGCAGCGCCGCGCAGGGGAGCGGAACAGATACGCAGTATTTT. Its translation is CASSAAQGSGTDTQYF. This chain connects TRBV9 to TRBJ2-3, with D maybe TRBD1 (6 bases). Trimming removed 3 bases at V and 3 bases at J, with 17 bases between. The CDR3 length is 16 residues. Germline-derived CDR1 and CDR2 are SGDLS and YYNGEE.

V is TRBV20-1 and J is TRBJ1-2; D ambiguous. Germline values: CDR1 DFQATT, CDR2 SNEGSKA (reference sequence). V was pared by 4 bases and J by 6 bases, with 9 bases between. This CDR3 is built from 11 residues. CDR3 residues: CSAIEQNGYTF. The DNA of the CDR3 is TGCAGTGCTATAGAGCAGAATGGCTACACCTTC.

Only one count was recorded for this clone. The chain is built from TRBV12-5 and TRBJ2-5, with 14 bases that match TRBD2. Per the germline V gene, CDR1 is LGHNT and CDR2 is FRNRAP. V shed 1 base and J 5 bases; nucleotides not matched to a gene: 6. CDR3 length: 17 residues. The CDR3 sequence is CASGLGGLAGVRETQYF. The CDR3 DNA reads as TGTGCTAGTGGTTTGGGGGGACTAGCGGGAGTTCGGGAGACCCAGTACTTC.

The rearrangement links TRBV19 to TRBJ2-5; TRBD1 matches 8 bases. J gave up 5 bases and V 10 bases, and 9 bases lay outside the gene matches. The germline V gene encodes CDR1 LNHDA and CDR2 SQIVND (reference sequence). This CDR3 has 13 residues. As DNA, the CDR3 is TGTGCCACGGCAGACAGGGGTCAGGAGACCCAGTACTTC. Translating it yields CATADRGQETQYF.

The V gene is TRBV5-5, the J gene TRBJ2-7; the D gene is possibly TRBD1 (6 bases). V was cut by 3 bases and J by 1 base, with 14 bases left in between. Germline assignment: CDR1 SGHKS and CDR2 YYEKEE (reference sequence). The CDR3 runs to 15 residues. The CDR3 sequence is CASSSINRVSYEQYF. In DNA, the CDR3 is TGTGCCAGCAGCTCGATAAACAGGGTGTCCTACGAGCAGTACTTC. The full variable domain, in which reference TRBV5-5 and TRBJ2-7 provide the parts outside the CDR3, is DAGVTQSPTHLIKTRGQQVTLRCSPISGHKSVSWYQQVLGQGPQFIFQYYEKEERGRGNFPDRFSARQFPNYSSELNVNALLLGDSALYLCASSSINRVSYEQYFGPGTRLTVT.

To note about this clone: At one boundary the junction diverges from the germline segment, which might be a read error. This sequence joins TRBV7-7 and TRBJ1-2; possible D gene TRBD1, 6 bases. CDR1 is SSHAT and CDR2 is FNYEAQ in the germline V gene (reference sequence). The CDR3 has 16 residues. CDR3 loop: CASSPAGQPGPGGYTF. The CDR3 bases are TGTGCTAGCAGCCCCGCCGGACAGCCGGGTCCAGGGGGCTACACCTTC. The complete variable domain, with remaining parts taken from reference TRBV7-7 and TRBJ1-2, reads GAGVSQSPRYKVTKRGQDVTLRCDPISSHATLYWYQQALGQGPEFLTYFNYEAQPDKSGLPSDRFSAERPEGSISTLTIQRTEQRDSAMYRCASSPAGQPGPGGYTFGSGTRLTVV.

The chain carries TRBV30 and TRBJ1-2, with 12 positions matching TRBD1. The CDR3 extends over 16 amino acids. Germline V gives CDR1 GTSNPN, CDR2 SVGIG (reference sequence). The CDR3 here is CASRGTGGFRIYGYTF. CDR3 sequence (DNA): TGTGCTTCGAGGGGGACAGGGGGCTTCAGGATCTATGGCTACACCTTC.

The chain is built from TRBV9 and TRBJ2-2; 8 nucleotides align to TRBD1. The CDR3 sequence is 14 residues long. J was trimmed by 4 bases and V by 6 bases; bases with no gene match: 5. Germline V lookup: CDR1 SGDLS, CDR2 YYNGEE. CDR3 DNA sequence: TGTGCCAGCACCAGACAGGGGACCACCGGGGAGCTGTTTTTT. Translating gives CASTRQGTTGELFF.

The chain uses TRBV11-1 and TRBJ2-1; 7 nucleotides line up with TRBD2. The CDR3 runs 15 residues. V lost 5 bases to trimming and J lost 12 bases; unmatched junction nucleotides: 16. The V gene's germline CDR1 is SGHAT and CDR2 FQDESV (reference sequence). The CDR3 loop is CASSPRKGGERGQFF. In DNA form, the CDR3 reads TGTGCCAGCAGCCCACGTAAGGGCGGCGAGCGGGGGCAGTTCTTC.